Sequencing of this T cell receptor beta chain was carried out in a study of chemoradiotherapy in HPV16-positive cancers. About the study: Functional T-cell assays on two HPV16-positive patients' cells defined candidate HPV-specific clones and common TCR motifs.

With regard to this clone: Its antigen remains unidentified.

General observations from the study: Better recurrence-free survival went with HPV-responsive T-cell expansion in HPV16-positive patients. Functional assays defining HPV-specific T cells used only a couple of HPV16-positive patients.

J was trimmed by 8 bases and V by 5 bases; bases with no gene match: 5. CDR1 SGHTA and CDR2 FQGTGA come from the germline V gene. This CDR3 spans 13 amino acids. Assay used: immunoSEQ multiplex PCR; TCRdb lists only in-frame clones, some missing. The profile shows roughly 23,000 clones, around 78% of them singletons. Samples were taken several times over chemoradiotherapy. The receptor's source is a human donor with HPV-associated anogenital cancer. The chain combines TRBV7-3 with TRBJ2-3, with 9 bases lining up with TRBD1. The specimen was obtained from a patient who underwent chemoradiotherapy. CDR3 in DNA: TGTGCCAGCAGCATACAGGGGGCAGGTACGCAGTATTTT. Protein sequence: CASSIQGAGTQYF.